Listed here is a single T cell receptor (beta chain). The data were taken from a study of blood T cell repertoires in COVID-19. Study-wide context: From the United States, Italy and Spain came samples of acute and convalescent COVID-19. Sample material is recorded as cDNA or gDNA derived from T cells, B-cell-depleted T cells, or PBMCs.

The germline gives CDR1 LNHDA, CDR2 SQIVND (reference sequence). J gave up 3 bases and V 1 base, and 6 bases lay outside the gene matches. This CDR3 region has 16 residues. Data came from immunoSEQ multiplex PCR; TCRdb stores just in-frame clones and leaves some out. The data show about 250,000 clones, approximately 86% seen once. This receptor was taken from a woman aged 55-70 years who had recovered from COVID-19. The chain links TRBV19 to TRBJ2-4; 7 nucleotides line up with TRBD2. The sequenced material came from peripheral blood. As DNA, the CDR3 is TGTGCCAGTAGTATAGGGTCGGGGGGACTCAAAAACATTCAGTACTTC. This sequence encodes CASSIGSGGLKNIQYF.